The TCR beta chain described here comes from a study of PD-1 blockade in classical Hodgkin lymphoma. There was relapse after autologous stem cell transplantation in every patient, and there was variation in brentuximab vedotin exposure. Sequencing used immunoSEQ multiplex PCR; TCRdb keeps in-frame clones, though not all of them. The data show under 15,000 clones, with about 90% seen just once and about 10% held by the top ten. This CDR3 has 13 amino acids. The germline CDR1 and CDR2 sequences are MDHEN and SYDVKM. V gave up 0 bases and J gave up 8 bases, with 10 bases separating them. The chain joins TRBV28 to TRBJ1-1; no reliable D call. The sequence derives from a human donor with classical Hodgkin lymphoma. Source: peripheral blood mononuclear cells (PBMCs), taken at baseline. The CDR3 spells CASSLWTLQEAFF. Written as DNA, the CDR3 is TGTGCCAGCAGTTTATGGACACTTCAAGAAGCTTTCTTT.